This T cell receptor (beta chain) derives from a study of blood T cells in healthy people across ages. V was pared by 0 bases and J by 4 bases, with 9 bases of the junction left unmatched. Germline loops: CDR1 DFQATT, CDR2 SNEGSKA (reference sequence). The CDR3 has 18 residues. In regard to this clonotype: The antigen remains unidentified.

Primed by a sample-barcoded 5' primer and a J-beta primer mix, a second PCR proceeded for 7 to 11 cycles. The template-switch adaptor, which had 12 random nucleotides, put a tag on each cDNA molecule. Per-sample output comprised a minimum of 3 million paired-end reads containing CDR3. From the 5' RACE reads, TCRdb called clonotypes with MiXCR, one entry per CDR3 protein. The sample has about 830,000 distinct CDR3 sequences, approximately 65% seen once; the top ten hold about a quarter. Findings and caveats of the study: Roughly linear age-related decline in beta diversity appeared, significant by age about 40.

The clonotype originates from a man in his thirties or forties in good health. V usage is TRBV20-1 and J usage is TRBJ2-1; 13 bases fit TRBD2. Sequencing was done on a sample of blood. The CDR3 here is CSARDRLQTSGGYNEQFF. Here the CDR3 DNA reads TGCAGTGCTAGAGATCGGCTTCAGACTAGCGGGGGGTACAATGAGCAGTTCTTC.